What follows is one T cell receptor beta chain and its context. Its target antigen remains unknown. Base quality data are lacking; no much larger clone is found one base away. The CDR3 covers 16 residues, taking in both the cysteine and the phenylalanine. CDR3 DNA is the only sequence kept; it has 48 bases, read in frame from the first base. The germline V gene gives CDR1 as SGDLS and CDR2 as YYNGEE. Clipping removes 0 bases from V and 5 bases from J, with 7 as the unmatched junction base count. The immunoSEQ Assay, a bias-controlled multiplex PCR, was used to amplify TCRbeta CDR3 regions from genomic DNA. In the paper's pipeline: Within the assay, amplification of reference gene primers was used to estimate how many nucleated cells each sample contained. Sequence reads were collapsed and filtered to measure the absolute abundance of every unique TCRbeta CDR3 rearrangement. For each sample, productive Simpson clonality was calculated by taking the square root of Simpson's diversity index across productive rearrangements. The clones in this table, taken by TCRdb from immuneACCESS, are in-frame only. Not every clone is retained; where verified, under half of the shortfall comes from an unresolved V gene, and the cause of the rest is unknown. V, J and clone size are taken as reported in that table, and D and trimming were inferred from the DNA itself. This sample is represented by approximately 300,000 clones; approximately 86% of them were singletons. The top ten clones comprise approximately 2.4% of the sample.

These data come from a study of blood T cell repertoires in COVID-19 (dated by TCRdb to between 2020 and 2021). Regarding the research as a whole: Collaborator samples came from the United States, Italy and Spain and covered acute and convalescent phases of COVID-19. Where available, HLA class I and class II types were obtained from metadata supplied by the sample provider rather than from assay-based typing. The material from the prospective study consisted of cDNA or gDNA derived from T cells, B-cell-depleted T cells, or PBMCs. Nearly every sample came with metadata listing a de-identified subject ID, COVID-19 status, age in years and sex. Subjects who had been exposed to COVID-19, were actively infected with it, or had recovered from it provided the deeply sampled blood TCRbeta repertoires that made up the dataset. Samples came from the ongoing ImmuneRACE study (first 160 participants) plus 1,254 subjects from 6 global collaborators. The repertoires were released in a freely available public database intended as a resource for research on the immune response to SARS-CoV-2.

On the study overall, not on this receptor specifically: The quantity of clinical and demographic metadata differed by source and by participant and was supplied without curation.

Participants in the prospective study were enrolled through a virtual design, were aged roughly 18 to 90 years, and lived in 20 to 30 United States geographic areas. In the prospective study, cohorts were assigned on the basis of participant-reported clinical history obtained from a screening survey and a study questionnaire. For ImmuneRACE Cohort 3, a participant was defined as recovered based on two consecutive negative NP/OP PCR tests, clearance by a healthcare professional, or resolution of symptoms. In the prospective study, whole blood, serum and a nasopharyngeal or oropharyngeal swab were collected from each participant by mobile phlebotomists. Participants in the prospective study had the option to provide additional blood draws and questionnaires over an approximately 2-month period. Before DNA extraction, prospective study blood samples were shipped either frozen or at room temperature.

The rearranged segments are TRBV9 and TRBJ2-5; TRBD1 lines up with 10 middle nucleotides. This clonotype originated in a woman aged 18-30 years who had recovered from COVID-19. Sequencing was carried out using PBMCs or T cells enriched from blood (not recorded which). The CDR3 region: CASSVAGQGYGETQYF. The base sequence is TGTGCCAGCAGCGTAGCGGGACAGGGGTATGGGGAGACCCAGTACTTC.